The clone carrying this T cell receptor beta chain was observed a few times. What it binds is not known. The authors took blood RNA from unsorted whole blood and also extracted germline DNA. This entry belongs to a study of tumor-infiltrating lymphocytes in primary liver carcinoma. Study context: Cases comprised patients with primary liver carcinoma who received surgical resection. Sequenced samples came back with roughly 3.5 to 7.13 million productive TCRbeta reads, and the counts looked alike across tissue types. Whole-study results and caveats: Significantly larger top-250-clone fractions were found in tumors than in blood (p = 0.039).

A constant-region primer primed TCR beta cDNA synthesis from 450 to 550 ng of total RNA. Researchers made the TCR beta libraries by running three nested multiplex PCR rounds with slightly modified ARM-PCR. TRBV1-TRBV30 forward primers paired with a C-beta reverse primer were used in the first two PCR rounds, which ran about 11 cycles each. TCRdb itself ran the multiplex PCR reads through MiXCR, one entry per CDR3 protein. The table records some 320,000 distinct CDR3 sequences, over 55% of them present only once. Germline CDR1 reads SGHRS; CDR2 reads YFSETQ. With 4 bases removed from V and 7 bases from J, the gap between germline ends came to 17 bases. The CDR3 runs 14 residues.

The sequencing sample was made of peripheral blood. The receptor was isolated from a man between 40 and 49 years old with primary liver carcinoma and hepatitis B virus infection. This sequence joins TRBV5-1 and TRBJ1-1, with D maybe TRBD1 (6 bases). CDR3 amino acids: CASSISQGSIEAFF. Here the CDR3 DNA reads TGCGCCAGCAGCATCTCCCAGGGGTCCATTGAAGCTTTCTTT.